Sequencing of this TCR beta chain was carried out in a study of cytomegalovirus exposure and HLA in healthy donors. PCR amplification relied on 60 Vbeta primers (plus 13 Jbeta primers). The protocol was immunoSEQ multiplex PCR, while the TCRdb copy is restricted to in-frame clones and leaves out a portion. This table has around 120,000 clones, around 71% appearing once. Between the trimmed V and J ends, which lost 2 bases and 5 bases, there was a span of 11 bases. The CDR3 length is 14 residues. CDR1 and CDR2 (germline): SGHDT, YYEEEE. Source material: PBMCs. The clonotype originates from a woman aged 60-75 years in good health and CMV-seropositive. This chain links TRBV5-6 with TRBJ1-5; D is possibly TRBD1 (5 bases). DNA for the CDR3: TGTGCCAGCAGCTTTCAAGGAGGGGATCAGCCCCAGCATTTT. Amino acid sequence: CASSFQGGDQPQHF.